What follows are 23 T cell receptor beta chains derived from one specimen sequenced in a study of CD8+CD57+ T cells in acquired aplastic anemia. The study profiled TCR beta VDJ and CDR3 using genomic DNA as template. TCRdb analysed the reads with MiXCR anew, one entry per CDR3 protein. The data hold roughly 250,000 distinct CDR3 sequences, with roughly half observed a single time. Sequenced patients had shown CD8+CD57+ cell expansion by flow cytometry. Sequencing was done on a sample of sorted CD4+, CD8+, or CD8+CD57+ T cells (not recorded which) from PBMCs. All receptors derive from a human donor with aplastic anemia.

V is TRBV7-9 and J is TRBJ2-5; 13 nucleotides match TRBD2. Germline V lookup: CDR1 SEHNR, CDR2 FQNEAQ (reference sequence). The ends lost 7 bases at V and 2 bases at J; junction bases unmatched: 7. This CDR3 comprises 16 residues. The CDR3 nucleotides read TGTGCCAGCACCTACGGGACTAGCGGGACTCAAGAGACCCAGTACTTC. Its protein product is CASTYGTSGTQETQYF.

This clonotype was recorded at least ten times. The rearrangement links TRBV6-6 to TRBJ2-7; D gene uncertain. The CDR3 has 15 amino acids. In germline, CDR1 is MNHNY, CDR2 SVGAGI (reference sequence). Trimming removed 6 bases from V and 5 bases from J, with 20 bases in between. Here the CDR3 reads CASSQLDPPKDEQYF. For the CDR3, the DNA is TGTGCCAGCAGCCAACTCGACCCCCCCAAGGACGAGCAGTACTTC.

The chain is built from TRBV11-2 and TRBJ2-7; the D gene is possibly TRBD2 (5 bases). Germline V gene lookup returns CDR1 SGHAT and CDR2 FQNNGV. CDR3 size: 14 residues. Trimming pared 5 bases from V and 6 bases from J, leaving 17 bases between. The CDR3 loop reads CASSRKREVGEQYF. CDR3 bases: TGTGCCAGCAGCCGGAAGAGGGAAGTTGGCGAGCAGTACTTC.

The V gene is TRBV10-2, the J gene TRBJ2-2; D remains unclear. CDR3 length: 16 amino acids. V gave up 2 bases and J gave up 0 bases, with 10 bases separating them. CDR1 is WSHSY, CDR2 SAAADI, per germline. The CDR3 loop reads CASSELAVANTGELFF. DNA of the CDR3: TGCGCCAGCAGTGAGCTGGCGGTCGCGAACACCGGGGAGCTGTTTTTT.

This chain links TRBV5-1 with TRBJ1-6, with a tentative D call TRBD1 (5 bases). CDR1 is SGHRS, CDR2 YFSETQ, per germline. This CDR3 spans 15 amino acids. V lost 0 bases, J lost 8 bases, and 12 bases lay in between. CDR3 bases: TGCGCCAGCAGCTTGGAAGGGGTCGTCGATTCACCCCTCCACTTT. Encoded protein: CASSLEGVVDSPLHF.

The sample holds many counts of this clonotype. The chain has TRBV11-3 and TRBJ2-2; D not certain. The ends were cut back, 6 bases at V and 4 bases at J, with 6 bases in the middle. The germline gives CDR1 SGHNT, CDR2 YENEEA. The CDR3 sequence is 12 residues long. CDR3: CASSSPTGELFF. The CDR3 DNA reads TGTGCCAGCAGTAGCCCCACCGGGGAGCTGTTTTTT.

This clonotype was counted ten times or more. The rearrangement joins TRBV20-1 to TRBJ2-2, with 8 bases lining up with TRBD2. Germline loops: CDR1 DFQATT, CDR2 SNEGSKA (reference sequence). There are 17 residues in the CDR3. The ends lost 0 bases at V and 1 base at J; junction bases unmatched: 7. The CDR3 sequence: CSARDGVAGQNTGELFF. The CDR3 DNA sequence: TGCAGTGCTAGAGATGGGGTAGCGGGGCAGAACACCGGGGAGCTGTTTTTT.

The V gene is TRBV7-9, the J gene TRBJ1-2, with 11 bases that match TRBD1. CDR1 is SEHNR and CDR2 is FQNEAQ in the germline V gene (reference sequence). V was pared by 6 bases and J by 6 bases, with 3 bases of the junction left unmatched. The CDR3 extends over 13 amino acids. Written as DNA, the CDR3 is TGTGCCAGCAGAGGACAGGGGGCGAATGGCTACACCTTC. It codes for CASRGQGANGYTF.

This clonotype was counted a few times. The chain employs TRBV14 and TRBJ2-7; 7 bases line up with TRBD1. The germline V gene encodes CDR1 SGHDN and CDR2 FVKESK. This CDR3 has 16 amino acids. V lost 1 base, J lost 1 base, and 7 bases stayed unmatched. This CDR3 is CASSQASGTESYEQYF. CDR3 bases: TGTGCCAGCAGCCAAGCGTCCGGGACAGAGTCCTACGAGCAGTACTTC.

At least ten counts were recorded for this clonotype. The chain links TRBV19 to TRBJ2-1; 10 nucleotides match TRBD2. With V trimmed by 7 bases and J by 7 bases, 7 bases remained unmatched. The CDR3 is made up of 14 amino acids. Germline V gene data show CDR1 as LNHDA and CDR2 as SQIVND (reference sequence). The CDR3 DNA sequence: TGTGCCAGTATCCCCAGCGGGAGGGAAAATGAGCAGTTCTTC. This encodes CASIPSGRENEQFF.

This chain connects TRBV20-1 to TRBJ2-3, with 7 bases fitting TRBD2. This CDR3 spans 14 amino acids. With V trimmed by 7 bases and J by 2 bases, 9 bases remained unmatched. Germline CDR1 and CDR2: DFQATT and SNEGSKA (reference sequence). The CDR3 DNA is TGCAGTGTTCACCGACTAGCCCTCACAGATACGCAGTATTTT. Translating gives CSVHRLALTDTQYF.

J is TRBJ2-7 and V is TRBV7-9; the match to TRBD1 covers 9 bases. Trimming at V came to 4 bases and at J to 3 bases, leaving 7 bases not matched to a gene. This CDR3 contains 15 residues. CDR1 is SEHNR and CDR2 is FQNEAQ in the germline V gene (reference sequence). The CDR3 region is CASSSGQGPYYEQYF. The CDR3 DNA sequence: TGTGCCAGCAGCTCGGGACAGGGACCCTACTACGAGCAGTACTTC.

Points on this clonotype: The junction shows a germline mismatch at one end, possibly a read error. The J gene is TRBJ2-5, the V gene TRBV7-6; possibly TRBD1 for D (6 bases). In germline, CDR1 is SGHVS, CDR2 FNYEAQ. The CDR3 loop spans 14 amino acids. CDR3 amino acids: CASSLRTDQETQYF. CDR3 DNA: TGCGCCAGCAGCCTAAGGACAGACCAAGAGACCCAGTACTTC.

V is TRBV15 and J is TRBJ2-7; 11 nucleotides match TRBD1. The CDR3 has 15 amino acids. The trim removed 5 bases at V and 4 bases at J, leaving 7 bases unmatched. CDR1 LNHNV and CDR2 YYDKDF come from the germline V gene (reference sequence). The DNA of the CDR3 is TGTGCCACCAGCTTACTCCGGGACAGGGGGTACGAGCAGTACTTC. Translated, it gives CATSLLRDRGYEQYF.

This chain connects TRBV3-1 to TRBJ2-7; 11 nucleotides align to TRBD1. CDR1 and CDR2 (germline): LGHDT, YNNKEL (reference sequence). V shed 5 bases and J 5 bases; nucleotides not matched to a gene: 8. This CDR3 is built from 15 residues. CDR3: CASSDTGQGVDEQYF. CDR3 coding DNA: TGTGCCAGCAGCGATACGGGACAGGGGGTCGACGAGCAGTACTTC.

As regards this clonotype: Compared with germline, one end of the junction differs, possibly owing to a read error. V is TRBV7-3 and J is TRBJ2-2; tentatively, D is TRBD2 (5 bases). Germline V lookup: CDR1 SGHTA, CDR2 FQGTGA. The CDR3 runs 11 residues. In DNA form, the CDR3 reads TGTGCCAGCAGCGACAACGGGGAGCTGTTTTTC. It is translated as CASSDNGELFF.

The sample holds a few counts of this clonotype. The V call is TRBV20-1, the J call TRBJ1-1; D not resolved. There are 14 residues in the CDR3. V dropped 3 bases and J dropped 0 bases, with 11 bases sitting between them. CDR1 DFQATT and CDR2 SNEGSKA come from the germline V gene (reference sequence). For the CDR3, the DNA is TGCAGTGCTAGTTACAGTAACATGAACACTGAAGCTTTCTTT. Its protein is CSASYSNMNTEAFF.

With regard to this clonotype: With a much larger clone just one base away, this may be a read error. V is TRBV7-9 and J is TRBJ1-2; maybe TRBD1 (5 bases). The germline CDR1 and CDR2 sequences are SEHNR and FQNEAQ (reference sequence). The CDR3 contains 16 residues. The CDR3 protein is CASSRLGRKPNYGYAF. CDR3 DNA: TGTGCCAGCAGCCGCCTGGGACGGAAACCTAACTATGGCTACGCCTTC. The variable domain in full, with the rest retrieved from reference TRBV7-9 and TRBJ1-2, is DTGVSQNPRHKITKRGQNVTFRCDPISEHNRLYWYRQTLGQGPEFLTYFQNEAQLEKSRLLSDRFSAERPKGSFSTLEIQRTEQGDSAMYLCASSRLGRKPNYGYAFGSGTRLTVV.

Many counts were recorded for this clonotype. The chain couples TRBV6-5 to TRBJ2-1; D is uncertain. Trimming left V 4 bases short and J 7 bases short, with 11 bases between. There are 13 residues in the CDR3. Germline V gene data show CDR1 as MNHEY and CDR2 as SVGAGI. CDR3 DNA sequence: TGTGCCAGCAGTTTCGGACCTTCGAATGAGCAGTTCTTC. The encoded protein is CASSFGPSNEQFF.

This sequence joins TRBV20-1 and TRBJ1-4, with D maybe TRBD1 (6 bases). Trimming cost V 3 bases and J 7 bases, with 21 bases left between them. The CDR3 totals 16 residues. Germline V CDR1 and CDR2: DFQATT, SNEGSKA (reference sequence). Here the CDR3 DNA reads TGCAGTGCTAGTGCGGCTACAGGGTCGGGACGTGAAAAACTGTTTTTT. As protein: CSASAATGSGREKLFF.

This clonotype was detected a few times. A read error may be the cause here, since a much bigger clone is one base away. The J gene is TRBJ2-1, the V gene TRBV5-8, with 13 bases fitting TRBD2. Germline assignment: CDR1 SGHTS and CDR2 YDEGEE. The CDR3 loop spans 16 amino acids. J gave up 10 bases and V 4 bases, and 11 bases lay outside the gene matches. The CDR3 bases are TGTGCCAGCAGCCACTTGACTAGCGGGAGGATGGAGGAGCAGTTCTTC. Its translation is CASSHLTSGRMEEQFF.

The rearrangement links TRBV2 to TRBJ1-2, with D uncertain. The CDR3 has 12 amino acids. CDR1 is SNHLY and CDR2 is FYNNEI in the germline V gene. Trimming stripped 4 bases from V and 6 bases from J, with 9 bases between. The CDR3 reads CASSGGFDGYTF. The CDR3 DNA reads TGTGCCAGCAGTGGAGGGTTCGATGGCTACACCTTC.

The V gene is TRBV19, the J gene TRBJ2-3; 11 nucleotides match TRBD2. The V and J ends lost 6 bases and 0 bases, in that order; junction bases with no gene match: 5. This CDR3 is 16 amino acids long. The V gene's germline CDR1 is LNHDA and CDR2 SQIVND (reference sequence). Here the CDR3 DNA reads TGTGCCAGTAGGGCAACTAGCGGGGGAAGCACAGATACGCAGTATTTT. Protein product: CASRATSGGSTDTQYF.